A single count supports the clone carrying this TCR beta chain. The entry originates in a study of blood T cell repertoires in COVID-19. Study information: The study drew acute and convalescent COVID-19 samples from the United States, Italy and Spain. PBMCs, B-cell-depleted T cells, or T cells were the source of the cDNA or gDNA that made up the material.

Per the authors' pipeline: Reference gene primer amplification in the assay estimated nucleated cell counts. The repertoire was sequenced with immunoSEQ multiplex PCR; TCRdb's copy has only in-frame clones and lacks some. From that table come the V and J calls and clone size; the DNA was used to work out D and trimming. The table records about 200,000 clones, roughly nine tenths of them present only once. The CDR3 length is 15 residues. Germline V gene data show CDR1 as LNHDA and CDR2 as SQIVND (reference sequence). Trimming removed 7 bases from V and 2 bases from J; junction bases left unmatched: 8.

The rearrangement uses TRBV19 and TRBJ2-3; the match to TRBD2 covers 8 bases. The sequence came from a woman in her 70s with acute or convalescent COVID-19. Sample: peripheral blood. The CDR3 region is CASNGRERVTDTQYF. The CDR3 region has the DNA TGTGCCAGTAACGGGAGGGAGCGGGTCACAGATACGCAGTATTTT.